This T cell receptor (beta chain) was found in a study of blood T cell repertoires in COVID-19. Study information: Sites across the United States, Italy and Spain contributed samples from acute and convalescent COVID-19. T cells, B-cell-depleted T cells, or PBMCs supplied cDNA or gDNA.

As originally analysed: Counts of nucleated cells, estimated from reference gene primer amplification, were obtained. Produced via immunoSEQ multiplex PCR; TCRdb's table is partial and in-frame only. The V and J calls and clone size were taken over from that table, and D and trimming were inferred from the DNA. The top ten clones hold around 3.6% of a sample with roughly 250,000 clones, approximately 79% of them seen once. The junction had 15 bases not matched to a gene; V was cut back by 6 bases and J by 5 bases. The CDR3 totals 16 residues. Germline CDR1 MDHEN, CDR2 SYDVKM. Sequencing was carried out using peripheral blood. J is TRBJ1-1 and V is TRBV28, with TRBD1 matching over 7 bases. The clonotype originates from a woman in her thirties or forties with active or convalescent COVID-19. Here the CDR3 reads CASRIRDRPTGTEAFF. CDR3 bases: TGTGCCAGCAGGATTCGGGACAGACCGACTGGGACTGAAGCTTTCTTT.